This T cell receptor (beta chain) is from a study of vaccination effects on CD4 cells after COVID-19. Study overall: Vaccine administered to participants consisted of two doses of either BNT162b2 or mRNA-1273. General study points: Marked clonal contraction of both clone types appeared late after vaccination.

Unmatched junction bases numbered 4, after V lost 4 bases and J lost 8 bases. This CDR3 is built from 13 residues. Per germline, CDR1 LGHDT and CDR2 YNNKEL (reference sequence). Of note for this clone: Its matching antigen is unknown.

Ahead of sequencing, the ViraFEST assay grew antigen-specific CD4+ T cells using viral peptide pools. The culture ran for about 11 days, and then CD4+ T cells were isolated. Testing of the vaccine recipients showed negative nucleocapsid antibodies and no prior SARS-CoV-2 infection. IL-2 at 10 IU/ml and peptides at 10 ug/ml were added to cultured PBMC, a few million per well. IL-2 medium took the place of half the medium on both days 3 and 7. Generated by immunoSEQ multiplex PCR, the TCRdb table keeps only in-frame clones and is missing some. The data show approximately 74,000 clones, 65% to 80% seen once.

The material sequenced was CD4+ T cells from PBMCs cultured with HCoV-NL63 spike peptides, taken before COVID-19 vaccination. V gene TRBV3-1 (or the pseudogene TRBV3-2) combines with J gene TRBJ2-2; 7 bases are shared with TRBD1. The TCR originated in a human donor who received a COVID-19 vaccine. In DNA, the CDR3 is TGTGCCAGCAGCCGACAGGGTGGTGGGGAGCTGTTTTTT. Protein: CASSRQGGGELFF.